These 11 T cell receptor beta chains came from one sample sequenced in a study of T cell responses to AZD1222 COVID-19 vaccine. TCRdb's table, derived via immunoSEQ multiplex PCR, lists solely in-frame clones and lacks some. The sample holds more than 120,000 clones, 89% seen once. Material: peripheral blood, obtained 28 days after the second AZD1222 dose. The receptors derive from an adult who received the AZD1222 COVID-19 vaccine.

The CDR3 DNA sequence: TGCGCCAGCAGCCGTGGGGGAGTCAATCAGCCCCAGCATTTT. Translated, it gives CASSRGGVNQPQHF. This chain joins TRBV10-1 and TRBJ1-5, with D tentatively TRBD1 (5 bases). The germline V gene has CDR1 WNHNN and CDR2 SYGVQD (reference sequence). With 6 bases removed from V and 3 bases from J, the gap between germline ends came to 12 bases. The CDR3 extends over 14 amino acids.

This chain uses TRBV5-1 with TRBJ1-2, with D uncertain. V lost 0 bases, J lost 4 bases, and 13 bases lay in between. Germline-derived CDR1 and CDR2 are SGHRS and YFSETQ. CDR3 size: 15 residues. The CDR3 loop reads CASSLGVPRGYGYTF. CDR3 DNA sequence: TGCGCCAGCAGCTTGGGGGTCCCGCGGGGCTATGGCTACACCTTC.

The chain recombines TRBV7-2 with TRBJ1-5, with a tentative D call TRBD1 (6 bases). V was cut by 3 bases and J by 5 bases, with 23 bases left in between. The CDR3 sequence is 18 residues long. Germline V gives CDR1 SGHTA, CDR2 FQGNSA. The CDR3 nucleotides are TGTGCCAGCAGCTTTAGCAAAATCCAGGGGCCCCGAGATCAGCCCCAGCATTTT. Translation gives CASSFSKIQGPRDQPQHF.

V is TRBV7-2 and J is TRBJ2-7, with TRBD2 identical over 9 bases. V shed 5 bases, J shed 5 bases, and the junction held 10 bases outside the gene matches. The CDR3 extends over 15 amino acids. Looked up from germline, CDR1 is SGHTA and CDR2 is FQGNSA. The CDR3 nucleotides read TGTGCCAGCAGCCCCGGCGGGAGGGCCCTCCACGAGCAGTACTTC. Amino acid sequence: CASSPGGRALHEQYF.

In its sample, this clone was seen once. The chain couples TRBV7-8 to TRBJ2-2; D is possibly TRBD1 (5 bases). Trimming removed 4 bases from V and 8 bases from J, with 17 bases in between. The germline CDR1 and CDR2 sequences are SGHVS and FQNEAQ. CDR3 length: 15 residues. The CDR3 DNA reads TGTGCCAGCAGCTCAGGGCCGCTAGGGCTGGGGGAGCTGTTTTTT. Protein: CASSSGPLGLGELFF.

CDR3 region: CASSLEESNEQYF. The CDR3 DNA sequence: TGTGCCAGCAGCCTCGAGGAGAGTAACGAGCAGTACTTC. The V and J genes are TRBV9 and TRBJ2-7; the D is unclear. V lost 4 bases to trimming and J lost 5 bases, with 13 bases between them. This CDR3 is 13 amino acids long. Germline V lookup: CDR1 SGDLS, CDR2 YYNGEE.

This clone was seen a single time. The V gene is TRBV28, the J gene TRBJ2-2; TRBD1 aligns across 9 bases. The length of the CDR3 is 15 residues. J was trimmed by 6 bases and V by 6 bases; bases with no gene match: 8. Germline V lookup: CDR1 MDHEN, CDR2 SYDVKM. The CDR3 DNA reads as TGTGCCAGCAGAGCCGGGACAGGGAGGGCCGGGGAGCTGTTTTTT. Translated: CASRAGTGRAGELFF.

The V gene is TRBV18, the J gene TRBJ2-3; a weak D match, TRBD1 (5 bases). The germline V and J ends were trimmed by 3 bases and 0 bases, with 16 bases remaining between them. Germline V gene lookup returns CDR1 KGHSH and CDR2 LQKENI. This CDR3 spans 17 amino acids. The CDR3 loop reads CASSPIAQGSSTDTQYF. The DNA for the CDR3 is TGTGCCAGCTCACCTATCGCCCAGGGAAGTAGCACAGATACGCAGTATTTT.

V is TRBV11-1 and J is TRBJ1-2; 8 nucleotides line up with TRBD1. V was clipped by 5 bases and J by 7 bases; unmatched bases: 12. CDR3 length equals 15 residues. In germline, CDR1 is SGHAT, CDR2 FQDESV (reference sequence). CDR3 nucleotides: TGTGCCAGCAGCCTCCCCGGACAGGGTTGGAGTGGCTACACCTTC. This sequence encodes CASSLPGQGWSGYTF.

The chain recombines TRBV28 with TRBJ2-7, with a possible D match to TRBD2 (5 bases). V lost 4 bases and J 7 bases, leaving 14 bases between the germline ends. The germline V gene encodes CDR1 MDHEN and CDR2 SYDVKM. The CDR3 consists of 13 residues. CDR3 loop: CASSSPPGEEQYF. The CDR3 nucleotides are TGTGCCAGCAGTTCCCCCCCCGGGGAAGAGCAGTACTTC.

The chain carries TRBV5-6 and TRBJ1-2; the match to TRBD1 covers 8 bases. Germline trimming cut 0 bases from V and 4 bases from J; bases unmatched to any gene: 2. The CDR3 runs to 14 residues. CDR1 SGHDT and CDR2 YYEEEE come from the germline V gene. CDR3 sequence (DNA): TGTGCCAGCAGCTTGGGACAGGGGAGCTATGGCTACACCTTC. Encoded protein: CASSLGQGSYGYTF.